This T cell receptor beta chain was identified during a study of human T cells and chemical hapten exposure. Study-level background: Minor pooled library volume differences mainly drove per-sample TCR yield variation. Study-wide points: No alteration of TCRs above 1 in 1000 frequency was seen with DPC sensitization.

What the library attached to individual cDNA molecules were unique molecular identifiers. TCRdb itself ran the RACE reads through MiXCR, one entry per CDR3 protein. The sample holds about 45,000 distinct CDR3 sequences, around 3.6% seen once. Time point denoted: healthy volunteer bleed at 6 weeks. Unfractionated whole blood was the source of the extracted total RNA. In its sample, this clonotype was seen many times. The antigen is unknown. Trimming stripped 0 bases from V and 3 bases from J, with 9 bases between. The CDR3 length is 15 residues. The germline V gene has CDR1 SGHTA and CDR2 FQGNSA. This clonotype was obtained from a human donor in good health. Some clones in this sample may be carry-over from other donors' samples. This chain connects TRBV7-2 to TRBJ1-5; a possible D gene is TRBD1 (5 bases). Sequencing used whole blood. CDR3 coding DNA: TGTGCCAGCAGCTTAGCGGGACGAGTCAATCAGCCCCAGCATTTT. It encodes CASSLAGRVNQPQHF.